Sequencing of this T cell receptor (beta chain) was carried out in a study of shared clonotypes between healthy human individuals. The study, taken as a whole, reports: The four-donor shared clonotypes exceeded non-shared clonotypes in generation probability, with non-shared ones scoring lower.

The CDR3 has 15 residues. The germline gives CDR1 MDHEN, CDR2 SYDVKM. Trimming pared 7 bases from V and 0 bases from J, leaving 15 bases between. The authors' processing: Without quality scores, immunoSEQ junctional reads could not be filtered like full-length reads. The protocol was immunoSEQ multiplex PCR, while the TCRdb copy is restricted to in-frame clones and leaves out a portion. Clone size and the V and J calls come from that table; the DNA yielded D and trimming. Here the sample spans 2,500,000 or so clones, under 95% being singletons. Of note for this clone: The target antigen is unknown.

The source of this sequence is a man between 18 and 29 years old in good health. Some clones in this sample may be carry-over from other donors' samples. Sequences were obtained from naive CD4+ T cells from PBMCs. Subset defined: CD45RA+ positively selected. J is TRBJ1-1 and V is TRBV28; D is possibly TRBD1 (5 bases). The CDR3 reads CASTRGGGVNTEAFF. The CDR3 DNA is TGTGCCAGCACCCGAGGTGGGGGGGTGAACACTGAAGCTTTCTTT.